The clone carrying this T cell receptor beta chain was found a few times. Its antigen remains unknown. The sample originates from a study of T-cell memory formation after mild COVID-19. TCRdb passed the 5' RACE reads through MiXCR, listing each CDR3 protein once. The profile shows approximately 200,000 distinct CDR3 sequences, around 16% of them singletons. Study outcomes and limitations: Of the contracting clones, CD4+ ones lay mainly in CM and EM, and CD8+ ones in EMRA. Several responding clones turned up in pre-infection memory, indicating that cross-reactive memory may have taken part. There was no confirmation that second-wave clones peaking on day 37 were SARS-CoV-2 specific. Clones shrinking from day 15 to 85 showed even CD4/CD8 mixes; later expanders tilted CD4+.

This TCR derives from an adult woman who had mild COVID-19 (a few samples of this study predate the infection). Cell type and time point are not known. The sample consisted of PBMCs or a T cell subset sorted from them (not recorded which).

The chain's CDR3 is CASSPYLSPGELFF. The CDR3 DNA is TGCGCCAGCAGCCCGTACCTATCCCCCGGGGAGCTGTTTTTT. The V gene is TRBV5-1, the J gene TRBJ2-2; no clear D. The length of the CDR3 is 14 residues. CDR1 SGHRS and CDR2 YFSETQ come from the germline V gene. V was cut by 4 bases and J by 6 bases, with 13 bases left in between.